The clone carrying this T cell receptor (beta chain) was seen a few times. Its antigen is currently unknown. J was trimmed by 5 bases and V by 2 bases; bases with no gene match: 3. CDR1 is SGHAT and CDR2 is FQNNGV in the germline V gene. The CDR3 is 15 amino acids. This sample was taken from a study of cytomegalovirus exposure and HLA in healthy donors. 60 Vbeta and 13 Jbeta primers were used in PCR. Repertoires were generated with immunoSEQ multiplex PCR, while TCRdb's copy carries only in-frame clones and drops some. The sample includes some 120,000 clones, approximately 70% seen only once; the top ten take 8.7%. Overall study results and limits: Donors were assumed by presence/absence analyses to have roughly uniform sequencing depth.

Sequenced input: PBMCs. This receptor was taken from a man between 25 and 39 years old in good health and CMV-seropositive. This chain joins TRBV11-2 and TRBJ2-1; 10 positions match TRBD2. The CDR3 DNA reads TGTGCCAGCAGCTTAAAGCGGGGGGGCAACAATGAGCAGTTCTTC. Amino acid sequence: CASSLKRGGNNEQFF.